These T cell receptor beta chains were read from a single sample in a study of blood T cell repertoires in COVID-19. Profiling relied on immunoSEQ multiplex PCR, and the TCRdb table lists in-frame clones only, not all of them. This table holds approximately 73,000 clones, 81% found once. Source material: peripheral blood. The receptors stem from a woman in her 70s with acute or convalescent COVID-19. Each CDR3 is given with its conserved first and last residue. Fields, in order: CDR3 protein, CDR3 DNA, J gene, CDR3 length, D gene, clone size, V gene. D genes are given only for firm matches. The listing skips clone size in some rows; elsewhere it reads once, few, many or a size class.

CASSKTGILYEQYF | TGTGCCAGCAGTAAGACAGGGATCCTTTACGAGCAGTACTTC | TRBJ2-7 | 14 | TRBD1 | . | TRBV27
CACDQTRNSPLHF | TGTGCCTGCGACCAAACGAGGAATTCACCCCTCCACTTT | TRBJ1-6 | 13 | . | few | TRBV2
CASSTGTGAYNEQFF | TGTGCCAGCAGCACCGGGACAGGGGCCTACAATGAGCAGTTCTTC | TRBJ2-1 | 15 | TRBD1 | once | TRBV7-9
CASSPGTGGNTIYF | TGTGCCAGCAGTCCGGGGACAGGGGGAAACACCATATATTTT | TRBJ1-3 | 14 | TRBD1 | . | TRBV3-1/TRBV3-2
CASSRDSPSGANVLTF | TGTGCCAGCTCACGGGACTCGCCCTCTGGGGCCAACGTCCTGACTTTC | TRBJ2-6 | 16 | . | . | TRBV18
CASSRTGKNTEAFF | TGTGCCAGCAGTAGGACAGGTAAGAACACTGAAGCTTTCTTT | TRBJ1-1 | 14 | TRBD1 | . | TRBV6-5
CASSQDPQPPGDTQYF | TGTGCCAGCAGCCAAGATCCGCAACCCCCCGGAGATACGCAGTATTTT | TRBJ2-3 | 16 | . | . | TRBV3-1/TRBV3-2
CAISEEINQPQHF | TGTGCCATCAGTGAGGAGATCAATCAGCCCCAGCATTTT | TRBJ1-5 | 13 | . | few | TRBV10-3
CASSYGLVGEQFF | TGTGCCAGCAGTTACGGTCTAGTTGGTGAGCAGTTCTTC | TRBJ2-1 | 13 | . | . | TRBV6-2/TRBV6-3
CASSLTSHEQYF | TGTGCCAGCAGCTTAACTTCCCACGAGCAGTACTTC | TRBJ2-7 | 12 | . | . | TRBV7-2
CASSLPGDEQFF | TGTGCCAGCAGCTTGCCCGGGGATGAGCAGTTCTTC | TRBJ2-1 | 12 | . | . | TRBV7-2
CASERGGEQFF | TGCGCCAGCGAAAGGGGGGGTGAGCAGTTCTTC | TRBJ2-1 | 11 | . | . | TRBV5-1
CARRGAEGGSEAFF | TGTGCCCGCCGGGGGGCCGAGGGGGGCTCTGAAGCTTTCTTT | TRBJ1-1 | 14 | . | . | TRBV2
CSASEYNEQFF | TGCAGTGCTAGCGAGTACAATGAGCAGTTCTTC | TRBJ2-1 | 11 | . | . | TRBV20-1
CASSIVGGQETQYF | TGTGCCAGCTCCATAGTAGGGGGCCAAGAGACCCAGTACTTC | TRBJ2-5 | 14 | . | . | TRBV18
CASSSGRATEAFF | TGTGCCAGCAGCTCGGGCAGGGCCACTGAAGCTTTCTTT | TRBJ1-1 | 13 | . | . | TRBV11-2
CASSLTQGFQPQHF | TGTGCCAGCAGCCTTACACAGGGTTTTCAGCCCCAGCATTTT | TRBJ1-5 | 14 | . | once | TRBV9
CASSPLAASYNEQFF | TGTGCCAGCAGTCCTCTAGCGGCGTCCTACAATGAGCAGTTCTTC | TRBJ2-1 | 15 | TRBD2 | . | TRBV6-6
CASRSSPSGQGVGYTF | TGTGCAAGTCGCTCCTCACCCTCCGGACAGGGGGTTGGCTACACCTTC | TRBJ1-2 | 16 | . | . | TRBV12-2
CASSQAERGTEAFF | TGTGCCAGCAGCCAAGCGGAGAGGGGGACTGAAGCTTTCTTT | TRBJ1-1 | 14 | . | . | TRBV4-2
CATSRDPYEQYF | TGTGCCACCAGCAGAGACCCGTACGAGCAGTACTTC | TRBJ2-7 | 12 | . | . | TRBV15
CASSSHREGFAEAFF | TGTGCCAGCAGCTCCCACAGGGAAGGATTCGCTGAAGCTTTCTTT | TRBJ1-1 | 15 | . | once | TRBV6-5
CASSFLQGKMISYEQYF | TGTGCCAGCAGTTTCTTACAGGGTAAGATGATTTCCTACGAGCAGTACTTC | TRBJ2-7 | 17 | . | . | TRBV28
CASSFSGANSGNTIYF | TGTGCCAGCAGTTTCTCAGGGGCCAACTCTGGAAACACCATATATTTT | TRBJ1-3 | 16 | . | . | TRBV28
CASIGQRKPLVSGNTIYF | TGTGCCAGTATAGGACAGCGGAAACCGCTTGTATCTGGAAACACCATATATTTT | TRBJ1-3 | 18 | . | . | TRBV19
CATSDGSSYNEQFF | TGTGCCACCAGTGACGGGAGCTCCTACAATGAGCAGTTCTTC | TRBJ2-1 | 14 | . | . | TRBV24-1
CASSLLAFPYEQYF | TGTGCCAGCAGCTTGTTAGCGTTCCCCTACGAGCAGTACTTC | TRBJ2-7 | 14 | . | . | TRBV5-4
CASSLAGTSTYEQYF | TGCGCCAGCAGCTTGGCCGGGACATCTACCTACGAGCAGTACTTC | TRBJ2-7 | 15 | . | . | TRBV5-1
CSASSGGRVDTQYF | TGCAGTGCTAGTTCAGGGGGACGCGTGGATACGCAGTATTTT | TRBJ2-3 | 14 | TRBD1 | . | TRBV20-1